The present T cell receptor (delta chain) was sequenced within a study of TRDV2 sequences in healthy donors (TCRdb year 2020). Background on the whole study: Around 19 single-cell-derived gamma9delta2 T cell clones spanning the full range of antitumor activity were TCR-sequenced and traced within the bulk repertoire. What the authors observed across the whole study: Although the observed TCRdelta repertoires were highly focused, the frequency of a clonotype did not correlate with the antitumor functional potential of the respective clone. The TCRdelta clonotypes of several highly reactive clones appeared rare, since those clonotypes could not be detected in the bulk sequencing data from the donors of those clones.

To follow how often functionally characterized gamma9delta2 T cell clones showed up, the researchers ran bulk sequencing on complete TCR delta chain (Vdelta2) repertoires. The Dutch blood bank was the source from which peripheral blood of anonymous healthy donors was purchased. The gamma9delta2 T cells analyzed in the study were derived from peripheral blood of healthy donors. Per the germline V gene, GEAIGNYY is the CDR1 and EKD is the CDR2. There are 18 amino acids in the CDR3, from cysteine to phenylalanine inclusive. The CDR3 DNA has 54 bases and is translated from base 1. V loses 3 bases at its end and J loses 2 bases; junction bases beyond the gene matches: 16. This clone was recorded a few times. Its binding antigen is unknown. Qualities for individual bases were not recorded, and no much larger clone is one base off. The library was made by PCR. TCRdb shows the sequencer as Illumina MiSeq. Concerning the study's data processing: Clonotypes represented by only a single read were excluded when reporting TRDV repertoire clonotype frequencies. TCRdb called clones afresh from the public reads with CATT; identical DNA rows were later merged. It is TCRdb's table, rather than the study itself, that gives the V and J calls and clone size. The table for this sample lists about 1,100 delta-chain clones; approximately 57% of them were counted only once. Under 20% of the sample rests with the top ten.

Material: Vd2+ gamma-delta T cells from blood. The cell subset or site label, as the study defines it: TCR Vdelta2-expressing (gamma9delta2) T cells. The sequence came from a human donor in good health. The chain is made from TRDV2 and TRDJ1; a stretch of 8 junction bases matches TRDD3. At the DNA level, the sequence is TGTGCCTGTGACCCACTGACAAGTACTGGGGGTAGGACCGATAAACTCATCTTT. Its translation reads: CACDPLTSTGGRTDKLIF.